Sequencing of this T cell receptor beta chain was carried out in a study of T cell repertoires in cytomegalovirus infection. The wider study: Recently identified HLA-C-restricted CMV epitopes were among the peptides used. The public TCR beta signatures pointed to both CMV infection and matching HLA type.

TCRdb independently ran MiXCR on the reads; one entry per CDR3 protein. The repertoire includes a few hundred thousand distinct CDR3 sequences, more than 30% of them detected once, and roughly a sixth sits in the top ten. Study-level findings and limits: Cumulated frequencies of public TCR beta families served to identify carriers of CMV plus the relevant HLA.

This CDR3 contains 15 residues. Trimming stripped 3 bases from V and 2 bases from J, with 14 bases between. Per germline, CDR1 SGDLS and CDR2 YYNGEE. A word on this clonotype: Its specificity is not known.

The sample was cultured PBMCs, taken from culture after CMV antigen stimulation. The source is a human donor in good health (CMV status not recorded). Some clones in this sample may be carry-over from other donors' samples. V gene TRBV9 combines with J gene TRBJ2-5; no reliable D call. Here the CDR3 DNA reads TGTGCCAGCAGCGACGACTGGCACTCACAAGAGACCCAGTACTTC. This gives the protein CASSDDWHSQETQYF.